The 29 T cell receptor beta chains presented below share a single source sample, sequenced in a study of blood T cells in healthy people across ages. Sample-barcoded 5' priming and a J-beta primer mix drove a second PCR of 7 to 11 cycles. TCRdb itself ran the 5' RACE reads through MiXCR, one entry per CDR3 protein. The sample holds more than 1,400,000 distinct CDR3 sequences, 40% to 50% seen once. The sample comprised blood. The receptors were gathered from a woman under 30 in good health.

This clonotype was seen a handful of times. The rearrangement links TRBV12-3 or TRBV12-4 to TRBJ2-7, with D possibly TRBD1 on 6 matching bases. V lost 5 bases and J lost 6, with 11 bases in between. The CDR3 consists of 12 residues. CDR3 sequence reads: CASSQIRGEQYF. The CDR3, as DNA: TGTGCCAGCAGTCAGATCAGGGGCGAGCAGTACTTC.

This chain connects TRBV10-3 to TRBJ1-2, with a tentative D call TRBD1 (5 bases). This CDR3 has 13 amino acids. V dropped 10 bases and J dropped 6 bases, with 18 bases sitting between them. From germline, CDR1 is ENHRY and CDR2 SYGVKD. The CDR3 reads CANAGTGMDGYTF. The DNA for the CDR3 is TGTGCCAACGCCGGGACGGGAATGGATGGCTACACCTTC.

The V call is TRBV7-2, the J call TRBJ2-1; tentative D call: TRBD2 (5 bases). The CDR3 is made up of 12 amino acids. V gave up 5 bases and J gave up 6 bases, with 8 bases separating them. Germline V lookup: CDR1 SGHTA, CDR2 FQGNSA. The CDR3 bases are TGTGCCAGCAGCCTACTAGTCAATGAGCAGTTCTTC. Residues: CASSLLVNEQFF.

The chain uses TRBV6-6 and TRBJ2-5, with D perhaps TRBD2 (6 bases). The CDR3 has 15 residues. Germline values: CDR1 MNHNY, CDR2 SVGAGI (reference sequence). Trimming took 2 bases from V and 4 from J, leaving 14 bases between them. CDR3: CASSYLARNIETQYF. The CDR3 coding sequence is TGTGCCAGCAGTTACCTAGCGCGTAATATAGAGACCCAGTACTTC.

In this sample, this clonotype turned up a few times. This sequence joins TRBV12-3 or TRBV12-4 and TRBJ2-1; possible D gene TRBD2, 6 bases. The CDR3 runs 14 residues. Trimming stripped 2 bases from V and 11 bases from J, with 16 bases between. The CDR3 bases are TGTGCCAGCAGTTTAAAGGCGGCTAGCGCTAAGCAGTTCTTC. Translating gives CASSLKAASAKQFF.

V and J are TRBV4-2 and TRBJ2-7, with a tentative D call TRBD2 (5 bases). Germline V lookup: CDR1 LGHNA, CDR2 YNFKEQ. Trimming left V 0 bases short and J 0 bases short, with 9 bases between. The CDR3 loop spans 15 amino acids. The CDR3 nucleotides read TGTGCCAGCAGCCAAGATCGAGCGGTCTCCTACGAGCAGTACTTC. Its translation is CASSQDRAVSYEQYF.

A word on this clonotype: This likely comes from a read error, as the CDR3 has no conserved phenylalanine or tryptophan at its end. V and J are TRBV27 and TRBJ2-2, with D unresolved. This CDR3 is built from 12 residues. In germline, CDR1 is MNHEY, CDR2 SMNVEV (reference sequence). V was shortened by 6 bases and J by 6 bases, with 8 bases between the two germline ends. The CDR3, as DNA: TGTGCCAGCAGCCGAATTTCCGGGGAGCTGTTTCTT. Translation gives CASSRISGELFL.

The gene calls are TRBV5-5 and TRBJ2-7; unclear D gene. V lost 4 bases to trimming and J lost 2 bases, with 16 bases between them. The germline V gene encodes CDR1 SGHKS and CDR2 YYEKEE (reference sequence). CDR3 size: 15 residues. The CDR3 region is CASSGTLSVTYEQYF. In DNA, the CDR3 is TGTGCCAGCAGCGGCACCCTGAGCGTAACCTACGAGCAGTACTTC.

The chain carries TRBV4-1 and TRBJ1-1; 10 positions agree with TRBD1. V lost 7 bases, J lost 5 bases, and 10 bases stayed unmatched. The length of the CDR3 is 15 residues. Germline V lookup: CDR1 MGHRA, CDR2 YSYEKL. In DNA form, the CDR3 reads TGCGCCAGCACCCTAATGGGGACAGGGGATACTGAAGCTTTCTTT. It yields the protein CASTLMGTGDTEAFF.

In this sample, this clonotype turned up a few times. V and J are TRBV12-3 or TRBV12-4 and TRBJ1-2; 10 positions agree with TRBD1. This CDR3 contains 14 residues. V shed 8 bases and J 5 bases; nucleotides not matched to a gene: 8. CDR3 nucleotides: TGTGCCAGCGGACAGGGGGGGCATGGGTATGGCTACACCTTC. As protein: CASGQGGHGYGYTF.

The rearrangement uses TRBV6-5 and TRBJ2-4, with a weak D call TRBD1 (5 bases). The CDR3 contains 14 residues. CDR1 and CDR2 (germline): MNHEY, SVGAGI. With 11 bases removed from V and 0 bases from J, the gap between germline ends came to 14 bases. Written as DNA, the CDR3 is TGTGCCCTAAAGGGGATTCTAGCCAAAAACATTCAGTACTTC. Protein product: CALKGILAKNIQYF.

In DNA form, the CDR3 reads TGTGCCAGCACACTAGAGGACAGTTTCAACGAGCAGTACTTC. Translating it yields CASTLEDSFNEQYF. This chain joins TRBV2 and TRBJ2-7; possible D gene TRBD1, 6 bases. The CDR3 length is 14 residues. Germline V lookup: CDR1 SNHLY, CDR2 FYNNEI. Trimming took 7 bases from V and 5 from J, leaving 18 bases between them.

The chain recombines TRBV20-1 with TRBJ2-1; a weak D match, TRBD2 (7 bases). Germline assignment: CDR1 DFQATT and CDR2 SNEGSKA (reference sequence). The germline V and J ends were trimmed by 7 bases and 9 bases, with 16 bases remaining between them. The CDR3 sequence is 12 residues long. DNA of the CDR3: TGCAGTGGGGACGATCGGGGGGCTGAGCAGTTCTTC. Translating it yields CSGDDRGAEQFF.

This clonotype has just one count. The chain links TRBV20-1 to TRBJ1-2, with no clear D. V dropped 1 base and J dropped 4 bases, with 16 bases sitting between them. From germline, CDR1 is DFQATT and CDR2 SNEGSKA (reference sequence). The CDR3 is made up of 15 amino acids. CDR3 bases: TGCAGTGCTAGAGTCATCCAGACCCTCATCTATGGCTACACCTTC. Its protein product is CSARVIQTLIYGYTF.

The chain combines TRBV4-1 with TRBJ1-1; perhaps TRBD1 as D (5 bases). CDR3 size: 14 residues. Germline CDR1 and CDR2: MGHRA and YSYEKL. V dropped 4 bases and J dropped 1 base, with 10 bases sitting between them. CDR3 amino acids: CASSRVQGNTEAFF. As DNA, the CDR3 is TGCGCCAGCAGCCGGGTTCAGGGGAACACTGAAGCTTTCTTT.

This clonotype was seen once. The genes are TRBV7-2 and TRBJ2-5; 9 positions agree with TRBD2. Trimming at V came to 5 bases and at J to 11 bases, leaving 18 bases not matched to a gene. The CDR3 is 16 amino acids. CDR1 is SGHTA, CDR2 FQGNSA, per germline. CDR3 in DNA: TGTGCCAGCAGCAGACGACTAGCGGATATTTACAATGAGCAGTACTTC. Amino acids: CASSRRLADIYNEQYF.

The gene calls are TRBV20-1 and TRBJ1-2; D remains ambiguous. The CDR3 has 13 amino acids. CDR1 DFQATT and CDR2 SNEGSKA come from the germline V gene (reference sequence). Trimming removed 0 bases from V and 2 bases from J, with 7 bases in between. This CDR3 reads CSARDGVNYGYTF. The DNA of the CDR3 is TGCAGTGCTAGAGACGGGGTAAACTATGGCTACACCTTC.

In this sample, this clonotype turned up a few times. This chain connects TRBV6-5 to TRBJ1-2; tentatively, D is TRBD1 (6 bases). This CDR3 spans 15 amino acids. Germline V gene lookup returns CDR1 MNHEY and CDR2 SVGAGI. The V end was cut by 5 bases, the J end by 2 bases, with 15 bases between. The DNA of the CDR3 is TGTGCCAGCAGTCGTGTGGGGGGCGCCAACTATGGCTACACCTTC. Its translation: CASSRVGGANYGYTF.

V usage is TRBV20-1 and J usage is TRBJ2-1; 7 bases fit TRBD2. With 5 bases clipped from V and 7 bases from J, the junction kept 14 bases outside the gene matches. CDR3 size: 15 residues. CDR1 DFQATT and CDR2 SNEGSKA come from the germline V gene (reference sequence). CDR3 sequence (DNA): TGCAGTGCTTTTCCTAGCGGAAAGGGCAGGAATGAGCAGTTCTTC. Its translation is CSAFPSGKGRNEQFF.

The chain is built from TRBV19 and TRBJ1-1; tentative D call: TRBD1 (6 bases). Germline CDR1 reads LNHDA; CDR2 reads SQIVND (reference sequence). The CDR3 covers 15 residues. Trimming took 7 bases from V and 3 from J, leaving 18 bases between them. The CDR3 sequence: CASIRGANRDTEAFF. The CDR3 nucleotides read TGTGCCAGTATTCGGGGGGCAAATCGGGACACTGAAGCTTTCTTT.

In regard to this clonotype: A read error may be the cause here, since a much bigger clone is one base away. The chain joins TRBV29-1 to TRBJ2-1, with 7 bases identical to TRBD2. The germline CDR1 and CDR2 sequences are SQVTM and ANQGSEA. The CDR3 is made up of 14 amino acids. CDR3 in DNA: TGCAGCTCTCACGCGGGACTAATTTTCAATAAGCAGTTCTTC. This gives the protein CSSHAGLIFNKQFF.

The chain carries TRBV3-1 and TRBJ2-2, with 15 bases matching TRBD2. Germline V CDR1 and CDR2: LGHDT, YNNKEL (reference sequence). Trimming removed 5 bases from V and 3 bases from J; junction bases left unmatched: 4. The CDR3 length is 17 residues. CDR3 DNA sequence: TGTGCCAGCAGCTACGGACTAGCGGGGGGGTACACCGGGGAGCTGTTTTTT. It codes for CASSYGLAGGYTGELFF. The full variable domain, its missing parts supplied by reference TRBV3-1 and TRBJ2-2, is DTAVSQTPKYLVTQMGNDKSIKCEQNLGHDTMYWYKQDSKKFLKIMFSYNNKELIINETVPNRFSPKSPDKAHLNLHINSLELGDSAVYFCASSYGLAGGYTGELFFGEGSRLTVL.

V and J are TRBV7-3 and TRBJ1-1; a possible D gene is TRBD1 (5 bases). V shed 2 bases and J shed 6 bases, with 13 bases lying between them. CDR1 is SGHTA, CDR2 FQGTGA, per germline. The CDR3 has 14 residues. The CDR3 here is CASSLAGPGAEAFF. CDR3 nucleotides: TGTGCCAGCAGCTTAGCGGGCCCGGGGGCTGAAGCTTTCTTT.

The genes are TRBV24-1 and TRBJ2-2; 10 bases are shared with TRBD1. The V and J ends lost 3 bases and 7 bases, in that order; junction bases with no gene match: 4. Germline loops: CDR1 KGHDR, CDR2 SFDVKD. The CDR3 runs 15 residues. DNA for the CDR3: TGTGCCACCAGTGATCCGGGACAGGGGTACGGGGAGCTGTTTTTT. This codes for CATSDPGQGYGELFF.

The chain carries TRBV27 and TRBJ2-7, with D possibly being TRBD1 (5 bases). The CDR3 length is 14 residues. Trimming removed 2 bases at V and 2 bases at J, with 10 bases between. Looked up from germline, CDR1 is MNHEY and CDR2 is SMNVEV (reference sequence). The CDR3 DNA reads as TGTGCCAGCAGTTTAGGGGCCCAGGCCTACGAGCAGTACTTC. Translated: CASSLGAQAYEQYF.

This rearrangement joins TRBV12-3 or TRBV12-4 to TRBJ1-2; D gene unclear. The CDR3 extends over 14 amino acids. V lost 3 bases, J lost 7 bases, and 15 bases lay in between. The CDR3 sequence: CASSLVPSNPGYTF. The CDR3 DNA follows: TGTGCCAGCAGTTTGGTTCCAAGTAATCCTGGCTACACCTTC.

This clonotype has more than one count but fewer than ten. This chain uses TRBV20-1 with TRBJ1-5; D remains unclear. There are 14 residues in the CDR3. Germline V CDR1 and CDR2: DFQATT, SNEGSKA (reference sequence). With 6 bases removed from V and 1 base from J, the gap between germline ends came to 13 bases. The CDR3 nucleotides read TGCAGTGCCTCAGGCGAGATCAGCAATCAGCCCCAGCATTTT. As protein: CSASGEISNQPQHF.

The chain recombines TRBV11-2 with TRBJ1-5; no reliable D call. CDR1 is SGHAT, CDR2 FQNNGV, per germline. Trimming cost V 0 bases and J 2 bases, with 26 bases left between them. The CDR3 extends over 21 amino acids. CDR3: CASSLDLRAGKRTLGNQPQHF. CDR3 DNA sequence: TGTGCCAGCAGCTTAGATCTCCGAGCCGGAAAACGTACCTTGGGCAATCAGCCCCAGCATTTT.

The V and J genes are TRBV20-1 and TRBJ2-7; D is ambiguous. The J call is uncertain, as TRBJ2-5 better fits the DNA end. CDR3 length: 12 amino acids. Germline CDR1 reads DFQATT; CDR2 reads SNEGSKA (reference sequence). CDR3: CSAPAVRETQYF. The DNA of the CDR3 is TGCAGTGCCCCGGCGGTTCGAGAGACCCAGTACTTC.